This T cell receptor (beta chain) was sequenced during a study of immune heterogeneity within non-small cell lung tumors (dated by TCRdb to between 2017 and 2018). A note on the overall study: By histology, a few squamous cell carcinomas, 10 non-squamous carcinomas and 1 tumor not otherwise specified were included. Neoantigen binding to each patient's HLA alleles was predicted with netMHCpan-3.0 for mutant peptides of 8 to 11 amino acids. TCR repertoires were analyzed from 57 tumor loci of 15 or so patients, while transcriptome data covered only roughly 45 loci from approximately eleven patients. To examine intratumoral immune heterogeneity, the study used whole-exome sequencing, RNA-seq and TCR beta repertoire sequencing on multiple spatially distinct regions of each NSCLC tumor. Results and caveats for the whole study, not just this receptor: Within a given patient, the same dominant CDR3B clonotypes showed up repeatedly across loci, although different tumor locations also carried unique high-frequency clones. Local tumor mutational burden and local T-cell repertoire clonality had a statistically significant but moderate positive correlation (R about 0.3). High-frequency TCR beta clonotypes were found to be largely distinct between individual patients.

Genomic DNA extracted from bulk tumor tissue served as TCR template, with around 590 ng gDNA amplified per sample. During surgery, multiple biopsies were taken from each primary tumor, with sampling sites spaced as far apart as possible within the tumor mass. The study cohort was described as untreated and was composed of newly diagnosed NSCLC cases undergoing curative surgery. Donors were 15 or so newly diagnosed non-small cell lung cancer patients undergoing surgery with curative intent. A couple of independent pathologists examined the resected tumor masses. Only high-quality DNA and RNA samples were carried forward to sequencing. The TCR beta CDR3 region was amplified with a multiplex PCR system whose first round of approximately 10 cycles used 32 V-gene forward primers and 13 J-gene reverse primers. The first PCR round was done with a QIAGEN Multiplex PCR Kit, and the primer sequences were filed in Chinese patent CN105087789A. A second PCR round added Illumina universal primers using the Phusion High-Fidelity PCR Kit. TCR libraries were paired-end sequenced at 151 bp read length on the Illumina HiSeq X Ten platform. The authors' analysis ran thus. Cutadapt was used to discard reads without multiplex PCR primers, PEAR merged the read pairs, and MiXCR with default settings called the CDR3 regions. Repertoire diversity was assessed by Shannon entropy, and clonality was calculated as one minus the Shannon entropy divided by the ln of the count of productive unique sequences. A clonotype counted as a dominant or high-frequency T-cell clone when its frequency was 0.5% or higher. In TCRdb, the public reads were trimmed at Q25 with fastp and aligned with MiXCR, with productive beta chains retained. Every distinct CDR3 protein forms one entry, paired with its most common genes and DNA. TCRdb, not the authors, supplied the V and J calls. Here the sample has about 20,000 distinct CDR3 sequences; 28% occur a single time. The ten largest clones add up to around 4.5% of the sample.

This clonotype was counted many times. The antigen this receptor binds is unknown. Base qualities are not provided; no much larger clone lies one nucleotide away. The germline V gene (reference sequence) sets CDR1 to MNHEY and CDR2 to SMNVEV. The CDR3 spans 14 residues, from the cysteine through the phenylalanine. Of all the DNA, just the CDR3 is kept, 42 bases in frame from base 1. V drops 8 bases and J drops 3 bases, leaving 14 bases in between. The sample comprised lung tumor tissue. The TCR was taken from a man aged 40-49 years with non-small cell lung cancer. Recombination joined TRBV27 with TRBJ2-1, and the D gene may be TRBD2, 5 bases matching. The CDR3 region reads CASSRSGDYNEQFF. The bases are TGTGCCAGCTCCCGATCCGGGGACTACAATGAGCAGTTCTTC.